This note documents a single T cell receptor beta chain sequence. This clone was detected once. It has no known antigen specificity. Base-call qualities are not available, and no considerably larger clone is one nucleotide away. Taken from the germline V gene (reference sequence), the CDR1 and CDR2 loops are SEHNR and FQNEAQ. V is cut by 4 bases and J by 2 bases, and the space between the germline ends is 10 bases. Measured from the cysteine to the phenylalanine, the CDR3 is 14 residues long. The entry retains the CDR3 DNA only, 42 bases that are in frame from base 1. From each donor, a single peripheral blood sample of about 120 mL on average was drawn into heparinised tubes. Using a panel that included CD45RO, CCR7, CD25, CD127, CD95 and CD27, naive, central memory, regulatory and stem cell-like memory CD4+ T cells were sorted on a BD FACSAria II. Every sorted population had a purity above 95%. PBMCs were separated immediately by Lymphoprep density gradient centrifugation and were stained directly, without being cultured. To minimize batch effects, samples were stained and sorted in pairs, one healthy donor with one patient per experiment.

This sample is drawn from a study of beta chain features in type 1 diabetes (dated by TCRdb to 2017 to 2018). Context from the whole study: Mean age, gender distribution, total cell number and subset yield did not differ between patients and healthy donors. A total of 107,917,701 sorted cells were examined across all samples, and RNA yield correlated strongly with the number of cells per subset. In the study, TCRB repertoires of sorted circulating CD4+ T cell subsets from recently diagnosed type 1 diabetes patients were compared with those of matched healthy donors. Whereas all 30 or so donors provided naive and central memory subsets, regulatory and stem cell-like memory subsets were isolated from just 8 patients and roughly eight healthy donors. Overall study results and their limits: Naive, central memory and regulatory TCRB repertoires appeared to be more similar among patients than among healthy donors. In all four CD4+ subsets, TCRB CDR3 length was moderately but significantly shorter in type 1 diabetes patients. Because small numbers of individuals were included in the HLA sub-analyses, any influence of HLA type on TCRB rearrangement was left unresolved. At VDJ recombination sites, type 1 diabetes patients had fewer insertions and more deleted nucleotides, which implies abnormalities in thymic rearrangement. PCR might favor shorter templates, but patient and control samples were amplified and corrected together, so any skew would affect both groups equally. Because cDNA rather than genomic DNA was sequenced, highly expressing activated cells could have been over-represented, although no difference in activation and CD3 levels was found between groups.

The entire amount of isolated RNA was reverse transcribed using the High Capacity cDNA Reverse Transcription Kit, so the sequenced TCRB transcripts were expressed ones. Naive, central memory and regulatory T cell samples underwent deep immunoSEQ sequencing, averaging around 3.6 million total reads per sample. After sorted cells were lysed in RLT buffer, RNA was extracted with DNase-treated RNeasy Micro or Mini kits, with the choice depending on cell number. To prevent cross-contamination, each cell subset was processed individually, whereas patient and healthy donor samples were processed jointly. Using the immunoSEQ multiplex PCR, TCRB sequences were amplified from cDNA into 87-bp fragments spanning the CDR3 region. Sequencing of the amplicons was done on the Illumina HiSeq platform. As for the authors' bioinformatics: Synthetic template baselines were used to correct PCR bias computationally, reads within Hamming distance 2 were collapsed together, and singletons that could not be merged were discarded. By aligning reads against IMGT, V, D and J genes, CDR3 length, and insertions or deletions at six rearrangement sites were assigned. Within each subset, clonotype counts were normalized to sorted cell number, and only after that were true diversity and Gini coefficients computed with the tcR R package. The overlap coefficient, calculated on TCRB nucleotide sequences, was used to measure repertoire sharing. Imported from immuneACCESS, the table was reduced by TCRdb to in-frame sequences with V and J called. These copies leave out some clones; in studies compared against another copy, an unresolved V gene accounts for under half, and the cause of the remainder is not known. V and J calls and clone size follow that table, whereas D and trimming were derived from the DNA. The sample table shows under 50,000 clones, and around 70% are seen once. The top ten hold more than 2% of the sample.

Sample: Tregs from blood. The cell subset or site label of this sample denotes: regulatory CD4+ T cells. The clonotype comes from a woman younger than 30 with type 1 diabetes. The chain links TRBV7-9 with TRBJ2-3; the D gene is possibly TRBD2, with 5 bases matching. The CDR3 has the sequence CASSSGLPTDTQYF. The sequence in DNA is TGTGCCAGCAGCTCAGGACTGCCCACAGATACGCAGTATTTT.